Listed below are T cell receptor beta chains from one sample, sequenced in a study of glioma-infiltrating T cells. TCRdb processed the multiplex PCR reads anew with MiXCR; each CDR3 protein has one entry. The sample comprises about 140,000 distinct CDR3 sequences, more than 35% of which are singletons, and 20% rests with the top ten. The sequenced sample consisted of glioma tissue, nonneoplastic brain tissue, or PBMCs (not recorded which). The receptor source for this set is a human donor with low-grade glioma or glioblastoma, undergoing nonglioma brain surgery, or in good health (not recorded which). The CDR3 runs from the conserved cysteine through the conserved F or W. Each record gives: J gene, clone size, D gene, V gene, CDR3 protein, CDR3 DNA. D genes are given only for firm matches. Clone size, where shown, is once, few, many, or a class for clones that have expanded.

TRBJ2-7 | NA | TRBD1 | TRBV20-1 | CSARDLGTGDGYEQYF | TGCAGTGCTAGAGATCTTGGGACAGGGGACGGCTACGAGCAGTACTTC
TRBJ2-3 | few | NA | TRBV7-2 | CASSSQGFETDTQYF | TGTGCCAGCAGCTCACAGGGATTCGAGACAGATACGCAGTATTTT
TRBJ1-5 | few | NA | TRBV28 | CASSLAAGGDQPQHF | TGTGCCAGCAGTTTGGCCGCCGGAGGAGACCAGCCCCAGCATTTT
TRBJ2-3 | NA | TRBD1 | TRBV27 | CASRTGGNTQYF | TGTGCCAGCAGAACAGGGGGTAATACGCAGTATTTT
TRBJ2-1 | few | TRBD1 | TRBV4-3 | CASSSGQGAYEQFF | TGCGCCAGCAGCTCGGGACAGGGGGCCTATGAGCAGTTCTTC
TRBJ1-1 | NA | NA | TRBV30 | CAWSMGARGVFF | TGTGCCTGGAGTATGGGAGCGCGGGGAGTTTTCTTT
TRBJ1-2 | once | TRBD1 | TRBV7-9 | CASRLIVRQGIGGYTF | TGTGCCAGCAGATTGATAGTGAGACAGGGAATTGGAGGCTACACCTTC
TRBJ2-1 | NA | NA | TRBV10-3 | CAISESQTYNEQFF | TGTGCCATCAGTGAGTCCCAGACATACAATGAGCAGTTCTTC
TRBJ2-7 | few | TRBD2 | TRBV20-1 | CSARDWGTSGRSGEQYF | TGCAGTGCTAGAGATTGGGGGACTAGCGGGAGGAGTGGCGAGCAGTACTTC
TRBJ2-5 | few | NA | TRBV12-3/TRBV12-4 | CASKGQAGETQYF | TGTGCCAGCAAGGGGCAAGCGGGAGAGACCCAGTACTTC
TRBJ1-2 | NA | NA | TRBV6-2/TRBV6-3 | CAVGEGYGYTF | TGTGCCGTCGGAGAGGGCTATGGCTACACCTTC
TRBJ1-1 | NA | NA | TRBV28 | CASGLTPENTEAFF | TGTGCCAGCGGCCTAACACCGGAAAACACTGAAGCTTTCTTT
TRBJ2-7 | few | NA | TRBV20-1 | CSARVASYEQYF | TGCAGTGCTAGAGTAGCATCCTACGAGCAGTACTTC
TRBJ1-3 | NA | NA | TRBV27 | CASSYRGPRPGNTIYF | TGTGCCAGCAGTTACCGGGGCCCCAGGCCTGGAAACACCATATATTTT
TRBJ1-4 | few | NA | TRBV6-2/TRBV6-3 | CASSEAGANEKLFF | TGTGCCAGCAGCGAAGCAGGGGCCAATGAAAAACTGTTTTTT
TRBJ2-2 | NA | NA | TRBV11-3 | CASSQHKTGATGELFF | TGTGCCAGCAGCCAACACAAGACAGGAGCCACCGGGGAGCTGTTTTTT
TRBJ1-1 | NA | TRBD1 | TRBV10-1 | CASSEMDREGWGTEAFF | TGCGCCAGCAGTGAGATGGACAGGGAAGGTTGGGGCACTGAAGCTTTCTTT
TRBJ2-3 | few | NA | TRBV20-1 | CSARDSAHTDTQYF | TGCAGTGCTAGAGATTCCGCCCACACAGATACGCAGTATTTT
TRBJ2-7 | NA | NA | TRBV6-6 | CASSLSLKAYSYEQYF | TGTGCCAGCAGCCTGAGTCTAAAGGCGTACTCCTACGAGCAGTACTTC
TRBJ2-1 | NA | NA | TRBV2 | CASSARGGDTNYNEQFF | TGTGCCAGCAGTGCTCGAGGGGGGGACACTAACTACAATGAGCAGTTCTTC
TRBJ2-1 | NA | TRBD2 | TRBV20-1 | CSASGAGGPRDEQFF | TGCAGTGCTAGTGGAGCGGGAGGGCCTAGGGATGAGCAGTTCTTC
TRBJ2-7 | NA | NA | TRBV7-9 | CASSANHYEQYF | TGTGCCAGCAGCGCCAACCACTACGAGCAGTACTTC
TRBJ2-3 | many | TRBD2 | TRBV15 | CATKVLAGSEAQYF | TGTGCCACCAAGGTTCTAGCGGGGTCCGAGGCGCAGTATTTT
TRBJ2-7 | NA | TRBD1 | TRBV18 | CASSRLTGTGGYEQYF | TGTGCCAGCTCGCGACTAACCGGGACAGGAGGGTACGAGCAGTACTTC
TRBJ1-1 | NA | TRBD1 | TRBV6-2/TRBV6-3 | CASAGQANTEAFF | TGTGCCAGCGCCGGACAGGCTAACACTGAAGCTTTCTTT
TRBJ2-7 | NA | TRBD1 | TRBV7-9 | CASRQSLGQGIYEQYF | TGTGCCAGCAGACAATCTCTAGGACAGGGTATTTACGAGCAGTACTTC
TRBJ1-1 | NA | NA | TRBV12-3/TRBV12-4 | CASSLALRLPGHTEAFF | TGTGCCAGCAGTTTAGCCCTTCGATTACCTGGGCACACTGAAGCTTTCTTT
TRBJ1-4 | many | NA | TRBV27 | CASSSLSWAEKLFF | TGTGCCAGCAGTTCTCTCTCCTGGGCTGAAAAACTGTTTTTT
TRBJ2-1 | NA | TRBD2 | TRBV9 | CASSVASGPHNEQFF | TGTGCCAGCAGCGTAGCTAGCGGGCCCCACAATGAGCAGTTCTTC
TRBJ2-7 | few | NA | TRBV6-1 | CASSEPNEQYF | TGTGCCAGCAGTGAACCCAACGAGCAGTACTTC
TRBJ1-1 | few | NA | TRBV18 | CASSPPAGGVTEAFF | TGTGCCAGCTCACCACCTGCGGGAGGGGTCACTGAAGCTTTCTTT
TRBJ2-5 | many | NA | TRBV6-2/TRBV6-3 | CASSYEGPETQYF | TGTGCCAGCAGTTACGAGGGTCCGGAGACCCAGTACTTC
TRBJ2-1 | few | NA | TRBV2 | CASSEQGGGYNEQFF | TGTGCCAGCAGTGAGCAGGGTGGGGGCTACAATGAGCAGTTCTTC
TRBJ2-1 | few | TRBD2 | TRBV4-3 | CASSQEALAVYNEQFF | TGCGCCAGCAGCCAAGAAGCCCTAGCGGTTTACAATGAGCAGTTCTTC
TRBJ2-7 | few | NA | TRBV28 | CASMSNYEQYF | TGTGCCAGCATGTCCAACTACGAGCAGTACTTC
TRBJ2-1 | few | NA | TRBV27 | CASSPTYSIYEQFF | TGTGCCAGCAGTCCAACATACAGTATCTATGAGCAGTTCTTC
TRBJ2-3 | few | TRBD2 | TRBV2 | CASRLAVSTDTQYF | TGTGCCAGCAGACTAGCGGTGAGCACAGATACGCAGTATTTT
TRBJ2-1 | NA | TRBD2 | TRBV7-2 | CASSLNALAGVQVDEQFF | TGTGCCAGCAGTTTAAATGCACTAGCGGGGGTCCAGGTCGATGAGCAGTTCTTC
TRBJ2-7 | few | TRBD1 | TRBV20-1 | CSADKPGQGSYEQYF | TGCAGTGCGGATAAACCGGGACAGGGGTCCTACGAGCAGTACTTC
TRBJ2-7 | few | NA | TRBV6-2/TRBV6-3 | CASSYSGRQQYF | TGTGCCAGCAGTTACTCAGGGCGCCAGCAGTACTTC